This is a list of T cell receptor beta chains from one sample in a study of Tregs in tolerant kidney transplant recipients. Repertoires were generated with immunoSEQ multiplex PCR, while TCRdb's copy carries only in-frame clones and drops some. The table records some 110,000 clones, around nine tenths of them present only once. Input material: CD4+ T cells from blood. These receptors all come from a human donor in good health. Each CDR3 is given with its conserved first and last residue. A D gene is named only where the DNA matches it firmly. Where a row states a size, it is once, few, many or the class of an expanded clone; other rows omit it.

NA	NA	TRBV5-1	TRBJ2-7	CASSRLVAHEQYF	TGCGCCAGCAGCCGACTAGTTGCCCACGAGCAGTACTTC
TRBD1	NA	TRBV18	TRBJ2-2	CASSPPGGVSYTGELFF	TGTGCCAGCTCACCACCAGGGGGCGTTAGTTACACCGGGGAGCTGTTTTTT
NA	NA	TRBV7-9	TRBJ1-4	CASSLREGGKLFF	TGTGCCAGCAGCTTGCGGGAGGGGGGAAAACTGTTTTTT
NA	NA	TRBV5-5	TRBJ2-1	CASSLGPGSYNEQFF	TGTGCCAGCAGCTTGGGGCCGGGCTCCTACAATGAGCAGTTCTTC
NA	NA	TRBV27	TRBJ1-5	CASSLLGRVDNQPQHF	TGTGCCAGCAGTTTATTGGGCAGGGTCGACAATCAGCCCCAGCATTTT
NA	few	TRBV6-6	TRBJ1-6	CASSTGSSPLHF	TGTGCCAGCAGTACAGGGAGTTCACCCCTCCACTTT
NA	NA	TRBV25-1	TRBJ1-6	CASSVPDGTYNSPLHF	TGTGCCAGCAGTGTGCCGGATGGGACCTATAATTCACCCCTCCACTTT
NA	NA	TRBV21-1	TRBJ2-3	CASSKARKVREVKPDTQYF	TGTGCCAGCAGCAAAGCTCGAAAAGTGAGGGAAGTCAAGCCAGATACGCAGTATTTT
NA	NA	TRBV5-8	TRBJ1-2	CASSLRGLTRGYTF	TGTGCCAGCAGCTTGAGGGGCCTCACGAGGGGCTACACCTTC
NA	NA	TRBV15	TRBJ1-1	CATSSRTAAEAFF	TGTGCCACCAGCAGTAGGACGGCCGCTGAAGCTTTCTTT
NA	NA	TRBV5-1	TRBJ2-5	CASSLGTAEETQYF	TGCGCCAGCAGCTTGGGGACGGCGGAAGAGACCCAGTACTTC
NA	NA	TRBV6-5	TRBJ2-7	CASANAGTPKQYF	TGTGCCAGCGCCAACGCGGGGACGCCTAAGCAGTACTTC
NA	NA	TRBV6-5	TRBJ1-3	CASSYSRSSSGNTIYF	TGTGCCAGCAGTTACTCGAGAAGTTCCTCTGGAAACACCATATATTTT
NA	NA	TRBV19	TRBJ2-1	CASGVRRSYNEQFF	TGTGCCAGTGGCGTGAGGCGCTCCTACAATGAGCAGTTCTTC
NA	NA	TRBV18	TRBJ2-7	CASSATGGGNRREQYF	TGTGCCAGCTCAGCTACAGGTGGTGGGAACCGTCGCGAGCAGTACTTC
NA	NA	TRBV6-5	TRBJ2-1	CASRRAGTSYNEQFF	TGTGCCAGCAGAAGAGCAGGGACCTCCTACAATGAGCAGTTCTTC
NA	NA	TRBV9	TRBJ1-1	CASNRGAGTKAFF	TGTGCCAGCAACCGGGGGGCAGGAACGAAAGCTTTCTTT
NA	NA	TRBV7-8	TRBJ1-2	CASSLTSFGGYGYTF	TGTGCCAGCAGCCTCACAAGCTTTGGTGGCTATGGCTACACCTTC
NA	NA	TRBV5-4	TRBJ2-3	CASSRDENTQYF	TGTGCCAGCAGTCGTGACGAAAATACGCAGTATTTT
NA	NA	TRBV18	TRBJ1-4	CASSPGGATNEKLFF	TGTGCCAGCTCACCAGGCGGTGCAACTAATGAAAAACTGTTTTTT
NA	NA	TRBV6-5	TRBJ1-1	CASSYSNYRVGTEAFF	TGTGCCAGCAGTTACTCGAACTATAGGGTTGGCACTGAAGCTTTCTTT
NA	NA	TRBV7-9	TRBJ1-1	CASSPRVLNTEAFF	TGTGCCAGCAGCCCACGGGTGTTGAACACTGAAGCTTTCTTT
NA	NA	TRBV9	TRBJ1-2	CASSVVGGGYTF	TGTGCCAGCAGCGTAGTTGGAGGTGGCTACACCTTC
TRBD1	once	TRBV11-2	TRBJ1-3	CASSYSGTAGNTIYF	TGTGCCAGCAGCTATTCCGGGACAGCTGGAAACACCATATATTTT
NA	NA	TRBV5-5	TRBJ2-2	CASAGVLFSGELFF	TGTGCCAGCGCCGGGGTGTTGTTTTCCGGGGAGCTGTTTTTT
NA	NA	TRBV7-9	TRBJ2-1	CASSSSNEQFF	TGTGCCAGCAGCTCCTCCAATGAGCAGTTCTTC
NA	NA	TRBV11-2	TRBJ1-2	CASSLDSVGYTF	TGTGCCAGCAGCTTGGACAGCGTGGGCTACACCTTC
TRBD1	NA	TRBV19	TRBJ1-5	CASSTTDRGIKNQPQHF	TGTGCCAGTAGTACCACGGACAGGGGAATTAAAAATCAGCCCCAGCATTTT
NA	NA	TRBV6-6	TRBJ1-3	CASTGPGVGGNTIYF	TGTGCCAGCACCGGACCGGGAGTGGGAGGAAACACCATATATTTT
TRBD2	NA	TRBV4-1	TRBJ2-1	CASSQTLAGREQFF	TGCGCCAGCAGCCAAACGCTAGCGGGACGAGAGCAGTTCTTC
TRBD2	once	TRBV7-6	TRBJ2-1	CASSSPLAGGYNEQFF	TGTGCCAGCAGCTCACCCTTGGCGGGGGGTTACAATGAGCAGTTCTTC
TRBD1	NA	TRBV20-1	TRBJ2-1	CSAARDRDFF	TGCAGTGCTGCTCGGGACAGGGATTTCTTC
NA	NA	TRBV6-6	TRBJ2-1	CASSYSEANEQFF	TGTGCCAGCAGTTATTCAGAGGCCAATGAGCAGTTCTTC
NA	NA	TRBV30	TRBJ1-1	CAWSWRKGTEAFF	TGTGCCTGGAGTTGGAGGAAGGGCACTGAAGCTTTCTTT
TRBD2	NA	TRBV7-3	TRBJ2-3	CASSISSGTTDTQYF	TGTGCCAGCAGCATTTCTAGCGGGACCACAGATACGCAGTATTTT
NA	NA	TRBV7-8	TRBJ1-5	CASSLVNPGVGQPQHF	TGTGCCAGCAGCTTAGTTAATCCAGGGGTAGGCCAGCCCCAGCATTTT
NA	NA	TRBV6-4	TRBJ2-3	CASSVMRGTDTQYF	TGTGCCAGCAGTGTGATGCGGGGCACAGATACGCAGTATTTT
NA	NA	TRBV2	TRBJ1-1	CASRGLWNTEAFF	TGTGCCAGCAGAGGACTTTGGAACACTGAAGCTTTCTTT
TRBD2	once	TRBV5-4	TRBJ2-5	CASSSRTSGGETQYF	TGTGCCAGCAGCTCGCGGACTAGCGGGGGCGAGACCCAGTACTTC
NA	NA	TRBV12-5	TRBJ2-1	CASGLESEGINSYNEQFF	TGTGCTAGTGGTTTGGAGTCTGAGGGGATTAACTCCTACAATGAGCAGTTCTTC
TRBD1	NA	TRBV10-3	TRBJ1-4	CAISRDRGDEKLFF	TGTGCCATCAGCCGGGACAGGGGGGACGAAAAACTGTTTTTT
NA	NA	TRBV6-5	TRBJ2-7	CASRGTSYEQYF	TGTGCCAGCAGGGGTACGAGCTACGAGCAGTACTTC
NA	few	TRBV5-5	TRBJ1-2	CASSAQTLYYGYTF	TGTGCCAGCAGCGCCCAGACCCTATACTATGGCTACACCTTC
NA	NA	TRBV11-2	TRBJ2-6	CASSLGGANVLTF	TGTGCCAGCAGCTTAGGGGGGGCCAACGTCCTGACTTTC
NA	once	TRBV7-9	TRBJ1-2	CASSLGDYGYTF	TGTGCCAGCAGCTTAGGCGACTATGGCTACACCTTC
TRBD2	NA	TRBV4-2	TRBJ2-5	CASSQLLAGYQETQYF	TGTGCCAGCAGCCAACTGCTAGCGGGGTACCAAGAGACCCAGTACTTC
NA	NA	TRBV5-1	TRBJ2-7	CASSRSDWRYEQYF	TGCGCCAGCAGCCGCAGTGACTGGCGCTACGAGCAGTACTTC
NA	NA	TRBV7-2	TRBJ1-2	CASSAGRGLGLGYTF	TGTGCCAGCAGCGCGGGGAGGGGCCTTGGCCTTGGCTACACCTTC
NA	NA	TRBV5-1	TRBJ1-1	CASCLSPNTEAFF	TGCGCCAGCTGCCTTTCACCGAACACTGAAGCTTTCTTT
NA	NA	TRBV5-1	TRBJ2-3	CASSLDRGFTDTQYF	TGCGCCAGCAGCTTGGACCGGGGGTTCACAGATACGCAGTATTTT
NA	NA	TRBV2	TRBJ2-7	CASRDLADSEYF	TGTGCCAGCAGAGATTTAGCGGATTCCGAGTACTTC
NA	NA	TRBV7-8	TRBJ2-2	CASSIKPGLNTGELFF	TGTGCCAGCAGCATAAAGCCGGGACTCAACACCGGGGAGCTGTTTTTT
TRBD2	NA	TRBV5-1	TRBJ2-3	CASSLEASGTGTDTQYF	TGCGCCAGCAGCTTGGAAGCTAGCGGGACTGGCACAGATACGCAGTATTTT
NA	NA	TRBV7-9	TRBJ1-1	CANNFQEGIGTEAFF	TGTGCCAACAACTTCCAGGAGGGCATTGGCACTGAAGCTTTCTTT
NA	NA	TRBV6-5	TRBJ2-7	CASIRHRGGYEQYF	TGTGCCAGCATCCGACACAGGGGGGGCTACGAGCAGTACTTC